The entry below gives a single T cell receptor beta chain sequence along with its context. The data were taken from a study of CD8 T cells in Susac syndrome. RNA totalling roughly 0.5 to 1 ug underwent reverse transcription with random hexamers. The amplification used immunoSEQ multiplex PCR on TCR beta CDR3; it spanned 54 Vbeta and 13 Jbeta. TCRdb recomputed calls from the immunoSEQ multiplex PCR reads with MiXCR, one row per CDR3 protein. Of about 210,000 distinct CDR3 sequences in the sample, around 95% were seen once. TCR beta sequencing covered blood CD8+ and CD4+ T cells. This clonotype was obtained from a human donor with multiple sclerosis. The sequenced material came from CD4+ T cells from PBMCs.

CDR3 DNA sequence: TGCAGTGCTAGTGACGGTAGAGCGGGAGAATGGGCAGATACGCAGTATTTT. This codes for CSASDGRAGEWADTQYF. The chain uses TRBV20-1 and TRBJ2-3, with TRBD2 matching over 8 bases. CDR1 is DFQATT and CDR2 is SNEGSKA in the germline V gene (reference sequence). CDR3 length: 17 amino acids. V was pared by 3 bases and J by 4 bases, with 15 bases of the junction left unmatched.